The source of this T cell receptor (beta chain) is a study of cytomegalovirus exposure and HLA in healthy donors. To note about this clone: The antigen is unknown.

Overall study results and limits: Overall, under 200 TCR beta chains were annotated as cytomegalovirus-associated. With later analysis, a missense DCLRE1C variant became linked to TCR beta V- and J-gene trimming.

A multiplex PCR was run with 60 Vbeta primers and 13 Jbeta primers. Using immunoSEQ multiplex PCR, the repertoire was profiled, and TCRdb retains in-frame clones only, with some absent. The sample shows approximately 190,000 clones, 84% of them seen only once. Looked up from germline, CDR1 is SGHRS and CDR2 is YFSETQ. J was trimmed by 2 bases and V by 3 bases; bases with no gene match: 4. The CDR3 is made up of 14 amino acids. The sample was PBMCs. This receptor was identified in a woman between 45 and 60 years old in good health and CMV-seropositive. The rearrangement joins TRBV5-1 to TRBJ2-7, with 8 bases lining up with TRBD1. Here the CDR3 reads CASSSQGAAYEQYF. The CDR3 DNA reads as TGCGCCAGCAGCTCCCAGGGGGCGGCCTACGAGCAGTACTTC. Combining the CDR3 with reference TRBV5-1 and TRBJ2-7 gives the whole variable domain KAGVTQTPRYLIKTRGQQVTLSCSPISGHRSVSWYQQTPGQGLQFLFEYFSETQRNKGNFPGRFSGRQFSNSRSEMNVSTLELGDSALYLCASSSQGAAYEQYFGPGTRLTVT.